These 23 T cell receptor beta chains originate from one sample sequenced in a study of T cells in Graves' hyperthyroidism and ophthalmopathy. Researchers took RNA transcripts and amplified the TCR beta CDR3 regions from them. The study used the HTBI primer set for a first-round RT-PCR of the TCR CDR3. TCRdb re-analysed the multiplex PCR reads in MiXCR, keeping a single row per CDR3 protein. The data contain some 460,000 distinct CDR3 sequences, approximately 15% of them singletons. Sequences were obtained from blood. These receptors were taken from a woman aged 18 to 35 with Graves' hyperthyroidism.

This clonotype was seen many times. The V and J genes are TRBV20-1 and TRBJ2-5; no clear D gene. Germline CDR1 and CDR2: DFQATT and SNEGSKA (reference sequence). There are 11 residues in the CDR3. Trimming pared 1 base from V and 4 bases from J, leaving 4 bases between. CDR3 sequence reads: CSARGGETQYF. CDR3 bases: TGCAGTGCTAGAGGTGGAGAGACCCAGTACTTC.

The rearrangement joins TRBV19 to TRBJ2-1; TRBD2 might be the D (5 bases). The CDR3 contains 13 residues. Germline V gene data show CDR1 as LNHDA and CDR2 as SQIVND (reference sequence). V gave up 5 bases and J gave up 10 bases, with 15 bases separating them. This CDR3 is CASSFRRSGEQFF. CDR3 nucleotides: TGTGCCAGTAGTTTCCGACGGTCGGGGGAGCAGTTCTTC.

Notes on this clonotype: This may arise from a read error, as a much more abundant clone is one base away. The rearrangement joins TRBV20-1 to TRBJ2-2; tentatively, D is TRBD1 or TRBD2 (5 bases each). V gave up 0 bases and J gave up 4 bases, with 15 bases separating them. Germline CDR1 is DFQATT and CDR2 is SNEGSKA (reference sequence). The CDR3 contains 16 residues. CDR3 sequence reads: CSARDFDKGPTGELFF. In DNA, the CDR3 is TGCAGTGCTAGAGATTTCGACAAGGGACCCACCGGGGAGCTGTTTTTT.

The chain combines TRBV25-1 with TRBJ2-2, with 9 bases identical to TRBD1. J lost 2 bases, V lost 5 bases, and 6 bases had no gene match. The CDR3 length is 16 residues. Germline V gene lookup returns CDR1 MGHDK and CDR2 SYGVNS. The CDR3 region has the DNA TGTGCCAGCAGTCCCTTGGACAGGGGCAACACCGGGGAGCTGTTTTTT. Its translation: CASSPLDRGNTGELFF.

This chain links TRBV29-1 with TRBJ2-3, with D maybe TRBD2 (6 bases). Per germline, CDR1 SQVTM and CDR2 ANQGSEA. This CDR3 has 14 residues. The V end lost 0 bases, the J end lost 4 bases, and 11 bases lay between the germline ends. CDR3 sequence reads: CSVEDLPGADTQYF. The CDR3 nucleotides are TGCAGCGTTGAAGATCTTCCGGGGGCAGATACGCAGTATTTT.

This clonotype was found many times. As DNA, the CDR3 is TGTGCTAGAGACAGGGGGCGAAGGATCACTGAAGCTTTCTTT. It is translated as CARDRGRRITEAFF. V is TRBV12-5 and J is TRBJ1-1; 10 bases line up with TRBD1. CDR1 is LGHNT and CDR2 is FRNRAP in the germline V gene. V shed 9 bases and J 4 bases; nucleotides not matched to a gene: 8. The CDR3 consists of 14 residues.

A word on this clonotype: This may be a read error, as it is one base from a much larger clone. This sequence joins TRBV27 and TRBJ1-1; D gene ambiguous. CDR1 is MNHEY and CDR2 is SMNVEV in the germline V gene (reference sequence). This CDR3 has 16 residues. V gave up 5 bases and J gave up 6 bases, with 22 bases separating them. In nucleotides, the CDR3 is TGTGCCAGCAGTGATTTCGGCGGGAGGAAGGAGTCTGAAGCTTTCTTT. Translating gives CASSDFGGRKESEAFF.

This clonotype occurred a few times. The rearrangement links TRBV7-3 to TRBJ2-1; D uncertain. Germline loops: CDR1 SGHTA, CDR2 FQGTGA. V lost 5 bases, J lost 6 bases, and 8 bases lay in between. The CDR3 has 12 amino acids. CDR3 nucleotides: TGTGCCAGCAGCCCAGTTGGCAATGAGCAGTTCTTC. It yields the protein CASSPVGNEQFF.

This clonotype was seen ten or more times. The chain uses TRBV28 and TRBJ1-2; D uncertain. Germline V gene lookup returns CDR1 MDHEN and CDR2 SYDVKM. Trimming cost V 7 bases and J 4 bases, with 13 bases left between them. CDR3 length: 13 residues. The CDR3 spells CASTIRQFYGYTF. CDR3 DNA sequence: TGTGCCAGCACCATCAGGCAGTTCTATGGCTACACCTTC.

Many counts were recorded for this clonotype. This chain joins TRBV12-3 or TRBV12-4 and TRBJ2-1; no definite D call. Between the trimmed V and J ends, which lost 7 bases and 4 bases, there was a span of 11 bases. The CDR3 totals 13 residues. The CDR3 here is CASKVAAYNEQFF. CDR3 nucleotides: TGTGCCAGCAAGGTGGCTGCATACAATGAGCAGTTCTTC.

This chain joins TRBV5-5 and TRBJ2-3; 10 nucleotides align to TRBD2. This CDR3 has 15 amino acids. The V gene's germline CDR1 is SGHKS and CDR2 YYEKEE (reference sequence). J lost 0 bases, V lost 6 bases, and 4 bases had no gene match. DNA for the CDR3: TGTGCCAGCACCACTAGCGGGACAAGCACAGATACGCAGTATTTT. Translation: CASTTSGTSTDTQYF.

V gene TRBV6-5 combines with J gene TRBJ1-2, with 8 positions matching TRBD1. Germline assignment: CDR1 MNHEY and CDR2 SVGAGI. The CDR3 covers 14 residues. With 2 bases clipped from V and 7 bases from J, the junction kept 6 bases outside the gene matches. CDR3 nucleotide sequence: TGTGCCAGCAGTTACGCGGGACAGGATCTTGGCTACACCTTC. Its protein is CASSYAGQDLGYTF.

V usage is TRBV20-1 and J usage is TRBJ1-6; D remains ambiguous. CDR1 is DFQATT, CDR2 SNEGSKA, per germline (reference sequence). The CDR3 runs to 14 residues. With 1 base removed from V and 13 bases from J, the gap between germline ends came to 17 bases. CDR3 residues: CSARVTEPYSPLHF. CDR3 DNA: TGCAGTGCTAGAGTGACGGAGCCCTACTCCCCCCTCCACTTT.

This clonotype was seen repeatedly, ten times or more. V gene TRBV7-2 combines with J gene TRBJ2-3, with 9 bases fitting TRBD2. CDR1 is SGHTA, CDR2 FQGNSA, per germline. CDR3 size: 16 residues. After removal of 5 bases from V and 4 bases from J, the junction contained 10 bases not matched to a gene. The CDR3 DNA reads TGTGCCAGCAGCCCCCAAGGCGCGGGGGGGCCAGATACGCAGTATTTT. Translated, it gives CASSPQGAGGPDTQYF.

There are many counts of this clonotype. The chain carries TRBV5-6 and TRBJ2-3, with 13 positions matching TRBD2. The ends lost 2 bases at V and 5 bases at J; junction bases unmatched: 2. The CDR3 sequence is 15 residues long. Germline V gives CDR1 SGHDT, CDR2 YYEEEE. CDR3 residues: CASSLLAGGQDTQYF. Here the CDR3 DNA reads TGTGCCAGCAGCTTACTAGCGGGAGGGCAAGATACGCAGTATTTT.

This clonotype showed up many times. V and J are TRBV3-1 and TRBJ2-5; 8 positions agree with TRBD2. The CDR3 contains 16 residues. The germline CDR1 and CDR2 sequences are LGHDT and YNNKEL (reference sequence). V dropped 4 bases and J dropped 5; count of bases not matched to a gene: 12. CDR3 residues: CASSLGLAGIRETQYF. The DNA of the CDR3 is TGTGCCAGCAGCCTGGGGTTAGCGGGGATTCGGGAGACCCAGTACTTC.

The V and J genes are TRBV20-1 and TRBJ2-2; possible D gene TRBD1, 5 bases. The CDR3 runs to 13 residues. The V gene's germline CDR1 is DFQATT and CDR2 SNEGSKA (reference sequence). Deletions cut 3 bases from V and 6 bases from J, with 11 bases between. CDR3 nucleotide sequence: TGCAGTGCTAGCCCAGGGAAGGCCGGGGAGCTGTTTTTT. The encoded protein is CSASPGKAGELFF.

This clonotype was seen more than once but under ten times. The chain has TRBV18 and TRBJ2-5; 7 positions agree with TRBD2. V was pared by 0 bases and J by 4 bases, with 5 bases of the junction left unmatched. The length of the CDR3 is 15 residues. Germline V lookup: CDR1 KGHSH, CDR2 LQKENI. Written as DNA, the CDR3 is TGTGCCAGCTCACCACCTGGGGGGGTTCGAGAGACCCAGTACTTC. This gives the protein CASSPPGGVRETQYF.

Many counts were recorded for this clonotype. The rearrangement joins TRBV18 to TRBJ2-1; D gene uncertain. V lost 3 bases, J lost 2 bases, and 8 bases lay in between. Germline V lookup: CDR1 KGHSH, CDR2 LQKENI. There are 14 residues in the CDR3. The CDR3 DNA follows: TGTGCCAGCTCACCGGGCGCAACCTACAATGAGCAGTTCTTC. Translation gives CASSPGATYNEQFF.

This clonotype was counted ten times or more. The CDR3 sequence: CASSLTAQRRGNEQFF. The DNA of the CDR3 is TGTGCCAGCAGCTTAACCGCCCAGCGGAGGGGGAATGAGCAGTTCTTC. The chain carries TRBV7-3 and TRBJ2-1; TRBD1 or TRBD2 may be the D gene (6 bases each). The ends were cut back, 0 bases at V and 7 bases at J, with 16 bases in the middle. CDR1 is SGHTA, CDR2 FQGTGA, per germline. The CDR3 consists of 16 residues.

A remark on this clonotype: One end of the junction does not line up with germline, which may come from a read error. The CDR3 DNA sequence: TGTGCCAGCAGTTTGGGACTCCCGCCCTATGAGCAGTACTTC. Its translation is CASSLGLPPYEQYF. The chain recombines TRBV12-3 or TRBV12-4 with TRBJ2-7; D possibly corresponds to TRBD2 (6 bases). This CDR3 is 14 amino acids long.

The CDR3 coding sequence is TGTGCCAGCAGCCAACCTCCCGGGACAGGGGGCGAAAAACTGTTTTTT. It codes for CASSQPPGTGGEKLFF. This sequence joins TRBV14 and TRBJ1-4, with 12 bases identical to TRBD1. With V trimmed by 2 bases and J by 8 bases, 6 bases remained unmatched. Germline CDR1 SGHDN, CDR2 FVKESK. The CDR3 covers 16 residues.

This clonotype was detected a few times. The chain joins TRBV12-3 or TRBV12-4 to TRBJ2-6; the D gene is possibly TRBD2 (7 bases). The V gene lost 7 bases and the J gene lost 5 bases, with 15 bases spanning the gap. The CDR3 loop spans 15 amino acids. The CDR3 loop is CASTYGGLRANVLTF. DNA for the CDR3: TGTGCCAGCACCTACGGGGGGCTGAGGGCCAACGTCCTGACTTTC.